This entry concerns a single TCR beta chain. From the 5' RACE reads, TCRdb lists one entry per CDR3 protein and no DNA. This repertoire comprises 500,000 to 600,000 distinct CDR3 sequences; its ten largest clones make up less than 4.5%. The data originate from a study of T cells expressing NK-cell markers. Germline CDR1 reads LGHNT; CDR2 reads FRNRAP. The length of the CDR3 is 15 residues. What was sequenced was blood T cells: a sorted CD56 or NKG2C T cell subset, CD4+ or CD8+ T cells, or bulk PBMC T cells (not recorded which). This clonotype was sampled from a man younger than 30 in good health. The genes are TRBV12-5 and TRBJ2-1; the TCRdb call, TRBD1, lacks DNA for checking. CDR3 sequence: CASGLTSPLGIEQFF.